The clone carrying this TCR beta chain was seen more than once but under ten times. With 4 bases removed from V and 7 bases from J, the gap between germline ends came to 19 bases. Germline-derived CDR1 and CDR2 are DFQATT and SNEGSKA (reference sequence). The CDR3 extends over 14 amino acids. The record originates from a study of T cells in Graves' hyperthyroidism and ophthalmopathy. Study-wide background: The blood sample was taken at first diagnosis, before treatment began.

The TCR beta CDR3 regions underwent amplification using RNA transcripts as the source. A first-round RT-PCR of the TCR CDR3 used the HTBI primer set. MiXCR was run by TCRdb on the multiplex PCR reads, yielding one entry per CDR3 protein. Seen here are about 640,000 distinct CDR3 sequences, around 13% observed once, and the top ten hold about 12%. Specimen: blood. The rearrangement links TRBV20-1 to TRBJ1-2; D unresolved. The TCR sequence derives from a woman in her forties or fifties with Graves' ophthalmopathy. DNA for the CDR3: TGCAGTGCTAAAGATCCACAGTGGCTCCTTGGCTACACCTTC. It encodes CSAKDPQWLLGYTF.